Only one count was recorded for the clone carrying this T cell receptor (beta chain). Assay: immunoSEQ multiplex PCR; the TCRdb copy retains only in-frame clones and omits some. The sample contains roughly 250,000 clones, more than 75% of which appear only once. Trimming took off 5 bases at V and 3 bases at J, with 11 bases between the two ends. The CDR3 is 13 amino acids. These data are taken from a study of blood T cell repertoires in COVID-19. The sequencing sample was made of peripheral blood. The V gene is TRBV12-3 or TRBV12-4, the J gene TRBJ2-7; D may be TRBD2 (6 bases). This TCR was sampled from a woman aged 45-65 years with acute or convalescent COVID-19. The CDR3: CASSRDLNYEQYF. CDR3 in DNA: TGTGCCAGCAGTCGGGACTTGAACTACGAGCAGTACTTC.